This T cell receptor beta chain came from a study of blood T cell repertoires in COVID-19. Study details: There were acute and convalescent COVID-19 samples, and they came from the United States, Italy and Spain. From T cells, B-cell-depleted T cells, or PBMCs came the material, which was cDNA or gDNA.

Original processing notes: Estimation of nucleated cell counts was performed using reference gene primer amplification. Assay used: immunoSEQ multiplex PCR; TCRdb lists only in-frame clones, some missing. Clonal size and the V and J genes are those of that table, whereas D and trimming came from the DNA. The sample includes under 150,000 clones, about 77% seen only once; the top ten take about 4%. The V gene lost 4 bases and the J gene lost 0 bases, with 14 bases spanning the gap. The CDR3 extends over 16 amino acids. Germline V CDR1 and CDR2: SGDLS, YYNGEE. The gene calls are TRBV9 and TRBJ1-3; D might be TRBD1 (6 bases). The receptor comes from a man between 60 and 75 years old with acute or convalescent COVID-19. Sequencing used peripheral blood. The CDR3 here is CASSIQGTLSGNTIYF. CDR3 DNA sequence: TGTGCCAGCAGCATACAGGGAACTCTCTCTGGAAACACCATATATTTT. The whole variable domain, filled in from reference TRBV9 and TRBJ1-3, reads DSGVTQTPKHLITATGQRVTLRCSPRSGDLSVYWYQQSLDQGLQFLIQYYNGEERAKGNILERFSAQQFPDLHSELNLSSLELGDSALYFCASSIQGTLSGNTIYFGEGSWLTVV.